The 18 T cell receptor beta chains given below trace back to one sample, sequenced in a study of blood T cell repertoires in COVID-19. Some clones are missing from TCRdb's copy, which holds only in-frame ones; the method was immunoSEQ multiplex PCR. The data show about 22,000 clones, with 91% seen just once and approximately 3.4% held by the top ten. The sequenced sample was peripheral blood. These receptors were taken from a woman in her sixties or seventies with active COVID-19.

The V call is TRBV12-3 or TRBV12-4, the J call TRBJ2-7; D is unclear. The CDR3 spans 11 residues. V was shortened by 4 bases and J by 3 bases, with 4 bases between the two germline ends. The CDR3 loop is CASSSNYEQYF. The CDR3 bases are TGTGCCAGCAGTTCAAACTACGAGCAGTACTTC.

The chain is built from TRBV11-2 and TRBJ2-1; TRBD2 agrees at 9 bases. V lost 5 bases and J lost 4; bases outside the gene matches: 9. The CDR3 is made up of 16 amino acids. Germline V gene sequence: CDR1 SGHAT, CDR2 FQNNGV. The DNA for the CDR3 is TGTGCCAGCAGCCTTCCCGGGACTAGCAGTTACAATGAGCAGTTCTTC. Its translation is CASSLPGTSSYNEQFF.

This clone was seen a few times. The chain couples TRBV7-3 to TRBJ2-7, with D tentatively TRBD2 (5 bases). Germline assignment: CDR1 SGHTA and CDR2 FQGTGA. The CDR3 is 15 residues long. Deletions cut 0 bases from V and 1 base from J, with 10 bases between. This chain's CDR3 is CASSLTGGLSYEQYF. The CDR3 DNA follows: TGTGCCAGCAGCTTAACCGGCGGGCTATCCTACGAGCAGTACTTC.

The CDR3 DNA reads TGTGCCAGCAGTTACTCACGGGGGGTACAGCCCCAGCATTTT. Translation gives CASSYSRGVQPQHF. This sequence joins TRBV6-5 and TRBJ1-5; a weak D match, TRBD1 (5 bases). The V gene's germline CDR1 is MNHEY and CDR2 SVGAGI. The V gene lost 0 bases and the J gene lost 7 bases, with 10 bases spanning the gap. The CDR3 is made up of 14 amino acids.

The rearrangement uses TRBV7-2 and TRBJ2-1; D possibly corresponds to TRBD1 (5 bases). Per germline, CDR1 SGHTA and CDR2 FQGNSA. The CDR3 has 16 amino acids. V dropped 2 bases and J dropped 4 bases, with 15 bases sitting between them. The CDR3 here is CASSLSAGAQYNEQFF. Here the CDR3 DNA reads TGTGCCAGCAGCTTATCGGCTGGGGCCCAATACAATGAGCAGTTCTTC.

The chain joins TRBV2 to TRBJ2-5; weak D call: TRBD2 (6 bases). This CDR3 region has 14 residues. CDR1 SNHLY and CDR2 FYNNEI come from the germline V gene. V was pared by 6 bases and J by 2 bases, with 13 bases between. CDR3 sequence (DNA): TGTGCCAGCAGAGCCGGGACTGTTCAAGAGACCCAGTACTTC. It translates to CASRAGTVQETQYF.

This clone was counted between two and nine times. This chain connects TRBV6-2 or TRBV6-3 to TRBJ1-4; D possibly corresponds to TRBD1 (5 bases). Trimming took off 0 bases at V and 8 bases at J, with 13 bases between the two ends. The germline V gene has CDR1 MNHEY and CDR2 SVGEGT. The CDR3 consists of 15 residues. CDR3 DNA sequence: TGTGCCAGCAGTTACTCCTCCGGGACTCTCGAAAAACTGTTTTTT. It translates to CASSYSSGTLEKLFF.

This clone was counted once. This chain links TRBV5-1 with TRBJ2-1; 12 nucleotides match TRBD1. V was pared by 5 bases and J by 8 bases, with 8 bases of the junction left unmatched. Germline loops: CDR1 SGHRS, CDR2 YFSETQ. The CDR3 is 15 amino acids. CDR3 region: CASSGGQGAVDEQFF. The CDR3 DNA sequence: TGCGCCAGCAGTGGGGGACAGGGGGCTGTCGATGAGCAGTTCTTC.

CDR3 DNA: TGTGCCAGCAGTTACACAGGGAGAGGTTCTGGGGCCAACGTCCTGACTTTC. It codes for CASSYTGRGSGANVLTF. This rearrangement joins TRBV6-2 or TRBV6-3 to TRBJ2-6; TRBD1 is a possible D gene (6 bases). The germline V and J ends were trimmed by 2 bases and 1 base, with 12 bases remaining between them. Germline-derived CDR1 and CDR2 are MNHEY and SVGEGT. This CDR3 is 17 amino acids long.

The rearrangement links TRBV6-5 to TRBJ2-2; D gene ambiguous. The CDR3 covers 13 residues. The V gene's germline CDR1 is MNHEY and CDR2 SVGAGI. V was trimmed by 8 bases and J by 4 bases, leaving 11 bases between them. CDR3 bases: TGTGCCAGCGTCGCGGTCGGCACCGGGGAGCTGTTTTTT. This encodes CASVAVGTGELFF.

The chain recombines TRBV9 with TRBJ1-3; D gene unclear. Between the trimmed V and J ends, which lost 3 bases and 0 bases, there was a span of 16 bases. Germline CDR1 SGDLS, CDR2 YYNGEE. CDR3 size: 17 residues. Here the CDR3 reads CASSANQRLSSGNTIYF. CDR3 coding DNA: TGTGCCAGCAGCGCGAACCAGAGGTTAAGCTCTGGAAACACCATATATTTT.

V gene TRBV25-1 combines with J gene TRBJ2-3; unclear D gene. This CDR3 spans 12 amino acids. Trimming took 6 bases from V and 2 from J, leaving 6 bases between them. Per the germline V gene, CDR1 is MGHDK and CDR2 is SYGVNS. CDR3 sequence (DNA): TGTGCCAGCAGCCCGGTCACAGATACGCAGTATTTT. Translated, it gives CASSPVTDTQYF.

The sample holds one count of this clone. V is TRBV19 and J is TRBJ2-1, with 7 bases that match TRBD1. Germline-derived CDR1 and CDR2 are LNHDA and SQIVND (reference sequence). V dropped 7 bases and J dropped 4; count of bases not matched to a gene: 7. This CDR3 comprises 14 residues. The CDR3 is CASTHRGPYNEQFF. The CDR3 DNA reads TGTGCCAGTACCCACAGGGGACCGTACAATGAGCAGTTCTTC.

The sample holds one count of this clone. The chain combines TRBV7-6 with TRBJ1-5; D is possibly TRBD1 (5 bases). The CDR3 runs to 15 residues. The ends were cut back, 1 base at V and 5 bases at J, with 12 bases in the middle. From germline, CDR1 is SGHVS and CDR2 FNYEAQ. The CDR3 loop reads CASSLVAGSHQPQHF. Here the CDR3 DNA reads TGTGCCAGCAGCTTAGTAGCAGGGTCGCATCAGCCCCAGCATTTT.

The chain carries TRBV24-1 and TRBJ1-5; 7 bases are shared with TRBD1. Germline assignment: CDR1 KGHDR and CDR2 SFDVKD. The CDR3 is 19 residues long. Losses at the gene ends were 3 bases for V and 6 bases for J; bases not matched to a gene: 19. The chain's CDR3 is CATSDPRGGDREGSQPQHF. In DNA, the CDR3 is TGTGCCACCAGTGATCCCCGGGGGGGAGACAGGGAGGGAAGTCAGCCCCAGCATTTT.

The chain uses TRBV28 and TRBJ1-2; 7 bases map to TRBD1. The J segment lost 2 bases and the V segment lost 6 bases, leaving 6 bases of the junction unmatched. This CDR3 is 14 amino acids long. Per the germline V gene, CDR1 is MDHEN and CDR2 is SYDVKM. CDR3 DNA: TGTGCCAGCAGAGCCGACAGGGTAAACTATGGCTACACCTTC. Translation: CASRADRVNYGYTF.

V is TRBV23-1 and J is TRBJ2-2, with D possibly TRBD1 on 6 matching bases. TRBV23-1 belongs to the ORF category, with a function that is uncertain. The CDR3 runs 17 residues. V lost 2 bases, J lost 0 bases, and 13 bases lay in between. The CDR3 sequence is CASSQSPGASNTGELFF. In DNA, the CDR3 is TGCGCCAGCAGTCAAAGCCCAGGGGCATCGAACACCGGGGAGCTGTTTTTT.

The gene calls are TRBV10-3 and TRBJ1-1, with 7 bases fitting TRBD1. This CDR3 region has 17 residues. Germline CDR1 is ENHRY and CDR2 is SYGVKD. The trim removed 0 bases at V and 4 bases at J, leaving 11 bases unmatched. The CDR3 sequence: CAISESGRGPRTTEAFF. CDR3 in DNA: TGTGCCATCAGTGAGTCAGGTAGGGGGCCTAGGACCACTGAAGCTTTCTTT.